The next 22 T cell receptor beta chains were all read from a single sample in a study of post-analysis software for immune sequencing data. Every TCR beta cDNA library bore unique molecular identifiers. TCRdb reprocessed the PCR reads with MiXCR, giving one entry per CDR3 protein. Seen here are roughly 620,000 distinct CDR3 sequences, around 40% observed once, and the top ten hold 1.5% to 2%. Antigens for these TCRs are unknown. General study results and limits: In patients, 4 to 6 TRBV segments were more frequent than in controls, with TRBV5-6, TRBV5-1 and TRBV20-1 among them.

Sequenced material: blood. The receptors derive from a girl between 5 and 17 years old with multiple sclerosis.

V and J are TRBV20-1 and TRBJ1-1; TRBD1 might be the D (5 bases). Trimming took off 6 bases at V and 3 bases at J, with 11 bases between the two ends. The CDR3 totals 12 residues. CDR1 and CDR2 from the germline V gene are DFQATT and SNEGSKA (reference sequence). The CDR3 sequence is CSAVRGDTEAFF. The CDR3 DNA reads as TGCAGTGCCGTCCGGGGGGACACTGAAGCTTTCTTT.

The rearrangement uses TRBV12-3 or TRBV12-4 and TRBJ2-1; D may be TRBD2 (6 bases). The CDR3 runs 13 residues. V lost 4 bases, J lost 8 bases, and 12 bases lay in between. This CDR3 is CASSSIKRDEQFF. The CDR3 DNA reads TGTGCCAGCAGTTCCATCAAGCGGGATGAGCAGTTCTTC.

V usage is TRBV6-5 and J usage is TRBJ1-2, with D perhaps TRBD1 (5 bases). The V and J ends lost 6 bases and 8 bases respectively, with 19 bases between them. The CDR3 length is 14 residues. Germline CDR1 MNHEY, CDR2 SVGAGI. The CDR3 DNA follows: TGTGCCAGCAGGGACCCGGGGCAAACGGGGGGCTACACCTTC. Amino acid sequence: CASRDPGQTGGYTF.

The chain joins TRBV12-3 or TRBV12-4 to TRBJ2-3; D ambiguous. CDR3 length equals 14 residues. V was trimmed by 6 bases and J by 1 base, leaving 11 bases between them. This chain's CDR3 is CASSSRWGTDTQYF. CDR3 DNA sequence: TGTGCCAGCAGCTCGAGATGGGGCACAGATACGCAGTATTTT.

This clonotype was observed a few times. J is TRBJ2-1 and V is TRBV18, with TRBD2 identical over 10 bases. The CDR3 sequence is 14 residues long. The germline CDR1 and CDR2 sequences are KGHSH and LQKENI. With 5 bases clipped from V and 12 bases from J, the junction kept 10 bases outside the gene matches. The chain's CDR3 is CASSTLAGEEGQFF. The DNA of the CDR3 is TGTGCCAGCTCAACGCTAGCGGGGGAAGAGGGGCAGTTCTTC.

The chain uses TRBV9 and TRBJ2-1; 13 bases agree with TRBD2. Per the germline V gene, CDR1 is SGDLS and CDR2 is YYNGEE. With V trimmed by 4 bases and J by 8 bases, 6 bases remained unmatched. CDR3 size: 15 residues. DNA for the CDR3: TGTGCCAGCAGCCCGCGGACTAGCGGGGGCTATGAGCAGTTCTTC. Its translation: CASSPRTSGGYEQFF.

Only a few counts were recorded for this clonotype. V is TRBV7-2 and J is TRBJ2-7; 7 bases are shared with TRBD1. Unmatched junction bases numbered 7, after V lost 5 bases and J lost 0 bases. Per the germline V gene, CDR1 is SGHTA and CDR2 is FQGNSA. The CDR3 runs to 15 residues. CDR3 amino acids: CASSPLWDSSYEQYF. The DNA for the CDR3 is TGTGCCAGCAGCCCACTATGGGACAGCTCCTACGAGCAGTACTTC.

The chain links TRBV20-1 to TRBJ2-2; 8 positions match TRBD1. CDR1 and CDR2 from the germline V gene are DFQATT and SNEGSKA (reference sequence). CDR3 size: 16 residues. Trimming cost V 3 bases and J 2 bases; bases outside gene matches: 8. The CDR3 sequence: CSASLRQGRNTGELFF. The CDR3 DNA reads TGCAGTGCTAGCCTACGACAGGGGCGCAACACCGGGGAGCTGTTTTTT.

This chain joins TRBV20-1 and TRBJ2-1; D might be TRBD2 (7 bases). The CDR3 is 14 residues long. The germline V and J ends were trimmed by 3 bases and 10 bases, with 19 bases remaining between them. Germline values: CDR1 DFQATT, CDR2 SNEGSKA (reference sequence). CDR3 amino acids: CSARRGRGQREQFF. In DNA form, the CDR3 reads TGCAGTGCTAGGAGGGGGAGGGGCCAAAGGGAGCAGTTCTTC.

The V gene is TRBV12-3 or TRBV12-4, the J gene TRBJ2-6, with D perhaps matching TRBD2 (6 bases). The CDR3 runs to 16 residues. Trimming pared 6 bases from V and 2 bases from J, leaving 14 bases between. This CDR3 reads CASRGGSPPGANVLTF. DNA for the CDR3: TGTGCCAGCAGAGGAGGGTCCCCCCCTGGGGCCAACGTCCTGACTTTC.

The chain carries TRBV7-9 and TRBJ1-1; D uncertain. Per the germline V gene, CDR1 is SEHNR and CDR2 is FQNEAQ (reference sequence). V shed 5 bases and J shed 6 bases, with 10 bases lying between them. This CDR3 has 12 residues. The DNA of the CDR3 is TGTGCCAGCAGCCGCCGGAGGGCTGAAGCTTTCTTT. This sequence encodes CASSRRRAEAFF.

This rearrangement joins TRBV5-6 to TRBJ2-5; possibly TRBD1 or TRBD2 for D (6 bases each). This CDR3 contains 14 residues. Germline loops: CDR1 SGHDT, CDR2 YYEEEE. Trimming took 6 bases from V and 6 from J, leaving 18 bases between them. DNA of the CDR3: TGTGCCAGCACCAAGGATGGGGGGCGGAAGACCCAGTACTTC. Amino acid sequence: CASTKDGGRKTQYF.

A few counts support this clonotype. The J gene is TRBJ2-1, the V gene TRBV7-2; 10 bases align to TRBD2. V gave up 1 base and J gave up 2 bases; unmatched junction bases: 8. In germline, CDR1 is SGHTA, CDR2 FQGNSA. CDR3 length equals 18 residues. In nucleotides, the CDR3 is TGTGCCAGCAGCTTAGGGGCTAGCGGGGGCATCACCTACAATGAGCAGTTCTTC. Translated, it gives CASSLGASGGITYNEQFF.

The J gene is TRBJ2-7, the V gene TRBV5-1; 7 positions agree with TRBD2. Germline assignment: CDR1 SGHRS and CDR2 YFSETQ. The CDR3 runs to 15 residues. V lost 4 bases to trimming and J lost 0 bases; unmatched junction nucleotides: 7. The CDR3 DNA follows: TGCGCCAGCAGCATAGACAGCGGGGACTCCTACGAGCAGTACTTC. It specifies CASSIDSGDSYEQYF.

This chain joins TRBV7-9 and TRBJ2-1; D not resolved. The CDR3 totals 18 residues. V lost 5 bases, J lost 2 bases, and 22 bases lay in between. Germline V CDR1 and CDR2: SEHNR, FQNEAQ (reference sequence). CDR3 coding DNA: TGTGCCAGCAGCCGCCGTCGGCCTTCGGATCGCACCTACAATGAGCAGTTCTTC. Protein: CASSRRRPSDRTYNEQFF.

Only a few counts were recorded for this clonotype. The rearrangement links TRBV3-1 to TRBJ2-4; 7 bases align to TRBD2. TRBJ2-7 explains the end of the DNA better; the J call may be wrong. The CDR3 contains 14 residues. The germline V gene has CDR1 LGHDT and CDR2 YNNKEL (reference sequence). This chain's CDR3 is CASSASGTAYEQYF. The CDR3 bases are TGTGCCAGCAGCGCTAGCGGTACCGCCTACGAGCAGTACTTC.

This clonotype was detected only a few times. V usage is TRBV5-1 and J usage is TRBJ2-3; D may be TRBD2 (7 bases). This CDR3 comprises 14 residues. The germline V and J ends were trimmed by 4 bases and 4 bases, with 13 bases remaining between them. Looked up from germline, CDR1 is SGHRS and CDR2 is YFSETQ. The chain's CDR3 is CASSRGGAPDTQYF. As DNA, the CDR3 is TGCGCCAGCAGCCGAGGGGGGGCCCCAGATACGCAGTATTTT.

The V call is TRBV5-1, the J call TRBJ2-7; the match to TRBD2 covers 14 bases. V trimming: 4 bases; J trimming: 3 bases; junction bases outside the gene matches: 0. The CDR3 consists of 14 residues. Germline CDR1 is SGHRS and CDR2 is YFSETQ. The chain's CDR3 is CASSGTSGGYEQYF. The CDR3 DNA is TGCGCCAGCAGCGGGACTAGCGGGGGCTACGAGCAGTACTTC.

CDR3 region: CSAETSGDYNEQFF. The CDR3 DNA follows: TGCAGTGCGGAGACTAGCGGGGACTACAATGAGCAGTTCTTC. V and J are TRBV20-1 and TRBJ2-1; TRBD2 agrees at 11 bases. The V gene's germline CDR1 is DFQATT and CDR2 SNEGSKA (reference sequence). Trimming removed 6 bases from V and 3 bases from J; junction bases left unmatched: 4. CDR3 length: 14 amino acids.

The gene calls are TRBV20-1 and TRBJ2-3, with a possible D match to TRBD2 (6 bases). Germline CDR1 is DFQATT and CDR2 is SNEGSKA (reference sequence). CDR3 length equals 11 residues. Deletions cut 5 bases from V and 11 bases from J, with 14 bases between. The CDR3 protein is CSAQSPEGQYF. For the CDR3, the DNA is TGCAGTGCTCAATCCCCGGAGGGGCAGTATTTT.

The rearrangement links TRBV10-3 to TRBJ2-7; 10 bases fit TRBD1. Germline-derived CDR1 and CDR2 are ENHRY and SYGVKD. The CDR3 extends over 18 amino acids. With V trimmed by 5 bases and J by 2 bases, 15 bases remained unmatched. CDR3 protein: CAISTFFPWDRGPYEQYF. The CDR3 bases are TGTGCCATCAGTACATTCTTCCCCTGGGACAGGGGACCCTACGAGCAGTACTTC.

For the CDR3, the DNA is TGTGCCAGCAGTTTAGAGGGGCCATTGTCGGATGGCTACACCTTC. Translated: CASSLEGPLSDGYTF. The chain employs TRBV12-3 or TRBV12-4 and TRBJ1-2, with D perhaps matching TRBD1 (5 bases). The CDR3 extends over 15 amino acids. Trimming took 1 base from V and 6 from J, leaving 15 bases between them.